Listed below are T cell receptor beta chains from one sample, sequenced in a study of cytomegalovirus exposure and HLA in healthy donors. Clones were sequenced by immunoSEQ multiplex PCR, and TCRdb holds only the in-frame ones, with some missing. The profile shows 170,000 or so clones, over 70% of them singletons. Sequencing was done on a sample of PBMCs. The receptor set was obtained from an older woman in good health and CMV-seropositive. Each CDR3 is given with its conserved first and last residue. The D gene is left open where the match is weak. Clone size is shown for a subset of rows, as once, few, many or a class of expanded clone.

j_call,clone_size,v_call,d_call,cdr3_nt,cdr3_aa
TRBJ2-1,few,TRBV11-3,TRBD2,TGTGCCAGCAGCTACGGACTAGCGGGGAATGAGCAGTTCTTC,CASSYGLAGNEQFF
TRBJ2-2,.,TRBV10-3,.,TGTGCCATCAAGCTAGGGGGCGGGACCAACACCGGGGAGCTGTTTTTT,CAIKLGGGTNTGELFF
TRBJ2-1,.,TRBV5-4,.,TGTGCCAGCAGCTTGACGGGGAATGAGCAGTTCTTC,CASSLTGNEQFF
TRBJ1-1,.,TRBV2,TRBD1,TGTGCCAGCAGGACAGGGGTGAGTCCTGAAGCTTTCTTT,CASRTGVSPEAFF
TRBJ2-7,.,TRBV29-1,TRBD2,TGCAGCGTTGACCCTAGCGGGAGTCGGGGATACGAGCAGTACTTC,CSVDPSGSRGYEQYF
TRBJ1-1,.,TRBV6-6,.,TGTGCCAGCAGCCCATACAGGGAAACTGAAGCTTTCTTT,CASSPYRETEAFF
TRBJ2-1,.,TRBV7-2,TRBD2,TGTGCCAGCAGCTTAGGGAGGTTGGCGGGAGTGCGTTTATTTGAGGAGTTCTTC,CASSLGRLAGVRLFEEFF
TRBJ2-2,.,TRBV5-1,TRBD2,TGCGCCAGCAGCCCGGGACTAGAGACGGTCGGGGAGCTGTTTTTT,CASSPGLETVGELFF
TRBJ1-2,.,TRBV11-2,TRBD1,TGTGCCAGCAGCTTAGCGGAAGGGCAGGGGGATTATGGCTACACCTTC,CASSLAEGQGDYGYTF
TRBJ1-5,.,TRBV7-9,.,TGTGCCAGCAGCCATCCGGGCAGCGGTGAGCCCCAGCATTTT,CASSHPGSGEPQHF
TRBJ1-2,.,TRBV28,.,TGTGCCAGCAGTTCGACAAAGGCGGGCTACACCTTC,CASSSTKAGYTF
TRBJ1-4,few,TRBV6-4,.,TGTGCCAGCAGTGAGGGACACTTGAATCCTAATGAAAAACTGTTTTTT,CASSEGHLNPNEKLFF
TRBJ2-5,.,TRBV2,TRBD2,TGTGCCAGCATCTTGGGCGCGGGAGTAGGGGAGACCCAGTACTTC,CASILGAGVGETQYF
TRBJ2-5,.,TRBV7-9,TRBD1,TGTGCCAGCAGCCTTACAGGGGTTGGGGAGACCCAGTACTTC,CASSLTGVGETQYF
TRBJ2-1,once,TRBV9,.,TGTGCCAGCACGCCCATGGGGAGTTTGAATGAGCAGTTCTTC,CASTPMGSLNEQFF
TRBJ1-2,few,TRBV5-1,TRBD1,TGCGCCAGCAGCTTGTCGACAGGGAATACTAACTATGGCTACACCTTC,CASSLSTGNTNYGYTF
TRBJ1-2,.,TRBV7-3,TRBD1,TGTGCCAGCAGCATGCCAGGGGGAAATGGCTACACCTTC,CASSMPGGNGYTF
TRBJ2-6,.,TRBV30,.,TGTGCCTGGACGGGCGACCGGGAGTCTGGGGCCAACGTCCTGACTTTC,CAWTGDRESGANVLTF
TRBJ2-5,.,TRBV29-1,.,TGCAGCGCTCCAGTGTACCAAGAGACCCAGTACTTC,CSAPVYQETQYF